These 23 T cell receptor beta chains came from one sample sequenced in a study of T-cell reconstitution after alpha-beta-depleted transplantation in children. Preparing the TCRbeta library involved the use of unique molecular identifiers. TCRdb used MiXCR to reprocess the PCR reads, holding one entry per CDR3 protein. This table has just over 350,000 distinct CDR3 sequences, more than 10% appearing once. Sequences were derived from PBMCs, sampled from the stem cell graft. The source of these receptors is a human donor who donated a stem cell graft to a child with Fanconi anemia.

CDR3: CASSPEGRVGLAGELFF. CDR3 sequence (DNA): TGCGCCAGCAGCCCCGAAGGCAGGGTAGGGTTGGCCGGGGAGCTGTTTTTT. The chain joins TRBV4-3 to TRBJ2-2, with D possibly being TRBD1 (5 bases). V shed 4 bases and J shed 6 bases, with 21 bases lying between them. Looked up from germline, CDR1 is LGHNA and CDR2 is YSLEER. The length of the CDR3 is 17 residues.

This chain joins TRBV12-3 or TRBV12-4 and TRBJ2-1, with 10 bases identical to TRBD2. V gave up 2 bases and J gave up 7 bases; unmatched junction bases: 8. This CDR3 is built from 16 residues. The DNA for the CDR3 is TGTGCCAGCAGTTTATTTCCTAGCGGGGGTTTTAATGAGCAGTTCTTC. It yields the protein CASSLFPSGGFNEQFF.

Many counts were recorded for this clonotype. J is TRBJ2-7 and V is TRBV7-2; 8 positions agree with TRBD1. V lost 6 bases and J lost 1; bases outside the gene matches: 11. CDR3 length: 16 amino acids. Germline CDR1 reads SGHTA; CDR2 reads FQGNSA. The CDR3 nucleotides are TGTGCCAGCAGTCGAGGGGCAGGGGGCTCTTCCTACGAGCAGTACTTC. It specifies CASSRGAGGSSYEQYF.

This clonotype has more than one count but fewer than ten. This chain connects TRBV6-2 or TRBV6-3 to TRBJ1-5; D not resolved. The CDR3 sequence is 13 residues long. V was shortened by 7 bases and J by 0 bases, with 7 bases between the two germline ends. CDR1 is MNHEY and CDR2 is SVGEGT in the germline V gene. The DNA for the CDR3 is TGTGCCAGCACCTACTATAGCAATCAGCCCCAGCATTTT. This codes for CASTYYSNQPQHF.

There are many counts of this clonotype. The V and J genes are TRBV14 and TRBJ2-3; D not certain. V was pared by 4 bases and J by 6 bases, with 11 bases between. Germline CDR1 and CDR2: SGHDN and FVKESK. CDR3 size: 13 residues. The CDR3 DNA follows: TGTGCCAGCAGCCCCGACCTCTTGGATACGCAGTATTTT. Translated, it gives CASSPDLLDTQYF.

This clonotype was recorded at least ten times. The chain employs TRBV11-2 and TRBJ1-3; D not resolved. V was cut by 4 bases and J by 2 bases, with 21 bases left in between. The germline V gene encodes CDR1 SGHAT and CDR2 FQNNGV. CDR3 size: 18 residues. CDR3 in DNA: TGTGCCAGCAGCTCTTCGACATGGGGTCTTGGGGCTGGAAACACCATATATTTT. Amino acid sequence: CASSSSTWGLGAGNTIYF.

This clonotype occurred a few times. The chain has TRBV5-6 and TRBJ2-7; 7 positions match TRBD1. With V trimmed by 0 bases and J by 2 bases, 5 bases remained unmatched. This CDR3 comprises 15 residues. Germline V lookup: CDR1 SGHDT, CDR2 YYEEEE. CDR3 region: CASSLGVDRTYEQYF. The CDR3 region has the DNA TGTGCCAGCAGCTTGGGAGTGGACAGGACCTACGAGCAGTACTTC.

This clonotype has a single count. The CDR3 is CARGPGRVYYEQYF. The CDR3 coding sequence is TGTGCCAGGGGCCCAGGTCGCGTCTACTACGAGCAGTACTTC. The chain couples TRBV5-6 to TRBJ2-7; D remains ambiguous. V lost 8 bases to trimming and J lost 3 bases, with 18 bases between them. This CDR3 is built from 14 residues. Germline loops: CDR1 SGHDT, CDR2 YYEEEE. Filled out from reference TRBV5-6 and TRBJ2-7, the complete variable domain reads DAGVTQSPTHLIKTRGQQVTLRCSPKSGHDTVSWYQQALGQGPQFIFQYYEEEERQRGNFPDRFSGHQFPNYSSELNVNALLLGDSALYLCARGPGRVYYEQYFGPGTRLTVT.

This clonotype was observed a few times. CDR3 loop: CASSGTENTGELFF. The CDR3 DNA is TGTGCCAGCAGTGGTACAGAGAACACCGGGGAGCTGTTTTTT. V gene TRBV27 combines with J gene TRBJ2-2; D remains ambiguous. Germline V gives CDR1 MNHEY, CDR2 SMNVEV (reference sequence). V gave up 5 bases and J gave up 1 base, with 8 bases separating them. This CDR3 has 14 residues.

The table lists this clonotype with a few counts. The rearrangement joins TRBV12-3 or TRBV12-4 to TRBJ2-7; 9 nucleotides line up with TRBD1. This CDR3 is 14 amino acids long. V lost 5 bases and J lost 3; bases outside the gene matches: 5. CDR3 DNA: TGTGCCAGCAGTCCGCGGACAGGGGACTACGAGCAGTACTTC. It is translated as CASSPRTGDYEQYF.

The genes are TRBV15 and TRBJ2-3; D not resolved. Per germline, CDR1 LNHNV and CDR2 YYDKDF (reference sequence). The CDR3 runs 15 residues. Trimming pared 4 bases from V and 0 bases from J, leaving 11 bases between. CDR3 sequence (DNA): TGTGCCACCAGCACCCGGACGGTTAGCACAGATACGCAGTATTTT. Encoded protein: CATSTRTVSTDTQYF.

There are a few counts of this clonotype. The chain links TRBV5-1 to TRBJ1-2; 12 bases map to TRBD1. The CDR3 has 16 residues. CDR1 is SGHRS, CDR2 YFSETQ, per germline. Unmatched junction bases numbered 7, after V lost 3 bases and J lost 4 bases. CDR3 nucleotides: TGCGCCAGCAGCTCGGGGGACAGGGGGCATGGCTATGGCTACACCTTC. Its translation: CASSSGDRGHGYGYTF.

In the case of this clonotype: The missing conserved phenylalanine or tryptophan at the end of this CDR3 makes a read error likely. The chain has TRBV28 and TRBJ1-1; D is possibly TRBD1 (5 bases). The CDR3 is 14 amino acids. Trimming left V 3 bases short and J 0 bases short, with 8 bases between. Germline V gene sequence: CDR1 MDHEN, CDR2 SYDVKM. CDR3 nucleotides: TGTGCCAGCAGTTTGGGGCCTATGAACACTGAAGCTTTCTGT. Encoded protein: CASSLGPMNTEAFC.

This clonotype was recorded once. The V gene is TRBV6-2 or TRBV6-3, the J gene TRBJ2-3; 11 nucleotides agree with TRBD2. This CDR3 comprises 15 residues. In germline, CDR1 is MNHEY, CDR2 SVGEGT. V lost 2 bases, J lost 5 bases, and 3 bases stayed unmatched. This CDR3 is CASSYILAGVDTQYF. DNA of the CDR3: TGTGCCAGCAGTTACATACTAGCGGGGGTAGATACGCAGTATTTT.

The V gene is TRBV4-3, the J gene TRBJ1-3; possibly TRBD1 for D (5 bases). The germline V gene has CDR1 LGHNA and CDR2 YSLEER. Deletions cut 4 bases from V and 0 bases from J, with 10 bases between. CDR3 length equals 15 residues. In DNA form, the CDR3 reads TGCGCCAGCAGCCTGTCCGACAGCTCTGGAAACACCATATATTTT. This translates into CASSLSDSSGNTIYF.

The rearrangement links TRBV5-1 to TRBJ1-2; TRBD1 might be the D (5 bases). Germline V gene lookup returns CDR1 SGHRS and CDR2 YFSETQ. The CDR3 totals 14 residues. Trimming took off 0 bases at V and 6 bases at J, with 12 bases between the two ends. DNA for the CDR3: TGCGCCAGCAGCTTGGCCGACAGTCAAGATGGCTACACCTTC. It is translated as CASSLADSQDGYTF.

This clonotype was detected ten times or more. V is TRBV7-9 and J is TRBJ1-1; no reliable D call. In germline, CDR1 is SEHNR, CDR2 FQNEAQ (reference sequence). CDR3 length: 14 residues. V lost 5 bases and J lost 0, with 10 bases in between. CDR3 sequence (DNA): TGTGCCAGCAGCAAGGACGGCATGAACACTGAAGCTTTCTTT. Amino acids: CASSKDGMNTEAFF.

This chain connects TRBV7-2 to TRBJ2-1, with 8 nucleotides matching TRBD1. This CDR3 contains 16 residues. Germline CDR1 reads SGHTA; CDR2 reads FQGNSA. V lost 4 bases to trimming and J lost 6 bases; unmatched junction nucleotides: 11. The CDR3 bases are TGTGCCAGCAGCTCAGGGCCCGGGACAGGAGCCAATGAGCAGTTCTTC. Residues: CASSSGPGTGANEQFF.

This sequence joins TRBV5-6 and TRBJ2-7, with 8 bases aligning to TRBD1. Germline CDR1 and CDR2: SGHDT and YYEEEE. This CDR3 has 14 residues. V gave up 4 bases and J gave up 7 bases; unmatched junction bases: 10. The CDR3 reads CASSTMTGAREQYF. The CDR3 bases are TGTGCCAGCAGCACCATGACAGGGGCTCGGGAGCAGTACTTC.

In regard to this clonotype: A read error may be the cause here, since a much bigger clone is one base away. The CDR3 carries no conserved terminal phenylalanine or tryptophan, so it likely arises from a read error. The rearrangement joins TRBV12-3 or TRBV12-4 to TRBJ1-5, with D perhaps TRBD1 (6 bases). Trimming shortened V by 7 bases and J by 7 bases, and 17 bases separated the two germline ends. The CDR3 spans 14 residues. The CDR3 region has the DNA TGTGCCAGCACCGAACAGGGCTCGGGGCAGCCCCAGCATTAT. Amino acid sequence: CASTEQGSGQPQHY.

This clonotype was seen at least ten times. The chain is built from TRBV3-1 and TRBJ2-4; 7 positions match TRBD1. V shed 2 bases and J 13 bases; nucleotides not matched to a gene: 11. The CDR3 is made up of 14 amino acids. From germline, CDR1 is LGHDT and CDR2 YNNKEL (reference sequence). DNA of the CDR3: TGTGCCAGCAGCCAATCCCTATTAACGGACAGGCAGTACTTC. As protein: CASSQSLLTDRQYF. Full variable domain (rest looked up from reference TRBV3-1 and TRBJ2-4): DTAVSQTPKYLVTQMGNDKSIKCEQNLGHDTMYWYKQDSKKFLKIMFSYNNKELIINETVPNRFSPKSPDKAHLNLHINSLELGDSAVYFCASSQSLLTDRQYFGAGTRLSVL.

V is TRBV12-3 or TRBV12-4 and J is TRBJ2-7, with 9 bases lining up with TRBD2. The CDR3 is 15 amino acids. V lost 3 bases, J lost 5 bases, and 8 bases stayed unmatched. The CDR3 DNA reads as TGTGCCAGCAGTTTTGCCGGGACTAGCTACCACGAGCAGTACTTC. Encoded protein: CASSFAGTSYHEQYF.

This clonotype occurred many times. The J gene is TRBJ2-6, the V gene TRBV12-3 or TRBV12-4; D might be TRBD2 (7 bases). This CDR3 has 15 amino acids. Trimming stripped 2 bases from V and 4 bases from J, with 9 bases between. The CDR3 bases are TGTGCCAGCAGTTTAAGGGGGGGAGGGGCCAACGTCCTGACTTTC. It encodes CASSLRGGGANVLTF.